What follows are 32 T cell receptor beta chains derived from one specimen sequenced in a study of T cells in Graves' hyperthyroidism and ophthalmopathy (dated 2019 in TCRdb). The library was prepared using multiplex PCR. The listed sequencing device is Illumina HiSeq 2000. Amplification of TCR beta CDR3 regions was carried out from RNA transcripts. The first round of RT-PCR for the TCR CDR3 was performed with the HTBI primer set and the Qiagen OneStep RT-PCR kit. The public reads were quality trimmed at Q25 with fastp and then assembled into clones with MiXCR by TCRdb, keeping productive beta chains. All rows with the same CDR3 protein become a single entry with the most common DNA and genes. Recorded for this sample are under 450,000 distinct CDR3 sequences; about 18% of them occurred a single time. Roughly 35% of the sample is held by the ten biggest clonotypes. Source material: blood. These receptors originate from a woman aged 25 to 39 with Graves' hyperthyroidism that later progressed to Graves' ophthalmopathy.

This clonotype has just a few counts. The DNA for the CDR3 is TGCAGTGCTAGGGGACAGGGTGCGGGAAACACCATATATTTT. This codes for CSARGQGAGNTIYF. J is TRBJ1-3 and V is TRBV20-1; 9 nucleotides line up with TRBD1. Trimming took 3 bases from V and 4 from J; bases not matched to a gene: 4. From germline, CDR1 is DFQATT and CDR2 SNEGSKA (reference sequence). The CDR3 is 14 residues long.

In its sample, this clonotype was seen many times. The chain carries TRBV28 and TRBJ2-2, with 7 nucleotides matching TRBD1. After removal of 5 bases from V and 0 bases from J, the junction contained 6 bases not matched to a gene. This CDR3 is 16 amino acids long. The germline V gene has CDR1 MDHEN and CDR2 SYDVKM. The CDR3 region has the DNA TGTGCCAGCAGTCCACAAGGGGGCTCGAACACCGGGGAGCTGTTTTTT. Its protein is CASSPQGGSNTGELFF.

This clonotype was found many times. This chain links TRBV11-2 with TRBJ2-2, with a weak D call TRBD1 (7 bases). CDR3 size: 15 residues. Trimming pared 0 bases from V and 6 bases from J, leaving 11 bases between. Per germline, CDR1 SGHAT and CDR2 FQNNGV. In DNA, the CDR3 is TGTGCCAGCAGCTTAGAGGCCAGGGGGGCCGGGGAGCTGTTTTTT. As protein: CASSLEARGAGELFF.

This clonotype was picked up many times. V usage is TRBV27 and J usage is TRBJ2-1; perhaps TRBD1 as D (6 bases). V was trimmed by 5 bases and J by 1 base, leaving 9 bases between them. In germline, CDR1 is MNHEY, CDR2 SMNVEV (reference sequence). The CDR3 is 14 amino acids. CDR3 sequence: CASSPTGSYNEQFF. CDR3 sequence (DNA): TGTGCCAGCAGTCCGACAGGATCCTACAATGAGCAGTTCTTC.

This clonotype was picked up many times. The chain couples TRBV12-3 or TRBV12-4 to TRBJ2-5; 10 bases match TRBD2. The CDR3 extends over 16 amino acids. The V gene end was trimmed by 1 base and the J gene end by 4 bases; junction bases not matched to a gene: 6. CDR3 in amino acids: CASSLEPVAGGETQYF. Here the CDR3 DNA reads TGTGCCAGCAGTTTAGAACCGGTAGCGGGGGGAGAGACCCAGTACTTC.

This sequence joins TRBV19 and TRBJ1-5, with D possibly TRBD1 on 6 matching bases. V was clipped by 3 bases and J by 5 bases, with 11 bases between them. Germline CDR1 LNHDA, CDR2 SQIVND (reference sequence). The CDR3 loop spans 14 amino acids. CDR3 sequence reads: CASSMLAGDQPQHF. CDR3 in DNA: TGTGCCAGTAGTATGCTTGCAGGGGATCAGCCCCAGCATTTT.

This clonotype appeared many times. Here the CDR3 reads CATADEAESNEKLFF. In DNA, the CDR3 is TGTGCCACGGCGGATGAGGCCGAGTCTAATGAAAAACTGTTTTTT. This chain uses TRBV10-3 with TRBJ1-4; D not certain. V lost 10 bases, J lost 3 bases, and 18 bases lay in between. Germline assignment: CDR1 ENHRY and CDR2 SYGVKD. The CDR3 is 15 residues long.

This sequence joins TRBV5-1 and TRBJ2-1; 9 bases agree with TRBD1. Unmatched junction bases numbered 4, after V lost 3 bases and J lost 3 bases. This CDR3 has 15 residues. CDR1 and CDR2 from the germline V gene are SGHRS and YFSETQ. The CDR3 loop reads CASSSTGGFYNEQFF. CDR3 in DNA: TGCGCCAGCAGCTCGACAGGGGGTTTCTACAATGAGCAGTTCTTC. The whole variable domain, remainder taken from reference TRBV5-1 and TRBJ2-1, is KAGVTQTPRYLIKTRGQQVTLSCSPISGHRSVSWYQQTPGQGLQFLFEYFSETQRNKGNFPGRFSGRQFSNSRSEMNVSTLELGDSALYLCASSSTGGFYNEQFFGPGTRLTVL.

This clonotype was seen at least ten times. The V and J genes are TRBV28 and TRBJ2-3; tentatively, D is TRBD2 (5 bases). With 6 bases removed from V and 1 base from J, the gap between germline ends came to 11 bases. The CDR3 loop spans 14 amino acids. CDR1 is MDHEN, CDR2 SYDVKM, per germline. CDR3 DNA sequence: TGTGCCAGCAGGATGGTCGGGGGCACAGATACGCAGTATTTT. Protein: CASRMVGGTDTQYF.

Ten or more counts support this clonotype. V usage is TRBV28 and J usage is TRBJ1-5; D not certain. Trimming left V 6 bases short and J 4 bases short, with 16 bases between. Germline assignment: CDR1 MDHEN and CDR2 SYDVKM. This CDR3 contains 15 residues. The CDR3 DNA is TGTGCCAGCAGGGAGTGGTTTATGAGGAATCAGCCCCAGCATTTT. Translating it yields CASREWFMRNQPQHF.

This clonotype was detected ten times or more. The chain uses TRBV2 and TRBJ1-3; D remains ambiguous. The CDR3 length is 12 residues. Trimming removed 4 bases from V and 4 bases from J, with 5 bases in between. Germline CDR1 reads SNHLY; CDR2 reads FYNNEI. The chain's CDR3 is CASSVGGNTIYF. The CDR3 DNA reads TGTGCCAGCAGTGTAGGGGGAAACACCATATATTTT.

This clonotype was seen only a few times. The chain combines TRBV5-8 with TRBJ1-1; D might be TRBD1 (5 bases). Trimming cost V 4 bases and J 0 bases, with 13 bases left between them. Germline-derived CDR1 and CDR2 are SGHTS and YDEGEE. The CDR3 spans 15 residues. CDR3 amino acids: CASSPRADMNTEAFF. Here the CDR3 DNA reads TGTGCCAGCAGCCCCAGGGCCGACATGAACACTGAAGCTTTCTTT.

About this clonotype: A much larger clone lies a single base off, so this may be a read error. V gene TRBV7-2 combines with J gene TRBJ2-7; possibly TRBD1 for D (5 bases). Trimming pared 4 bases from V and 3 bases from J, leaving 16 bases between. This CDR3 comprises 15 residues. The germline CDR1 and CDR2 sequences are SGHTA and FQGNSA. The CDR3: CTSSSREGANYEQYF. For the CDR3, the DNA is TGTACCAGCAGCTCCCGTGAAGGGGCCAACTACGAGCAGTACTTC.

This clonotype was detected a few times. This may arise from a read error, as a much more abundant clone is one base away. V gene TRBV11-3 combines with J gene TRBJ1-1; D is possibly TRBD1 (6 bases). The CDR3 has 16 amino acids. Germline V gene data show CDR1 as SGHNT and CDR2 as YENEEA. V shed 4 bases and J shed 7 bases, with 22 bases lying between them. CDR3 DNA sequence: TGTGCCAGCAGCTCAGACTCAGGGGATCAAGGTGGTGAAGCTTTCTTT. Its translation: CASSSDSGDQGGEAFF.

The V and J genes are TRBV27 and TRBJ2-3, with D maybe TRBD2 (6 bases). There are 14 residues in the CDR3. V lost 6 bases and J 4 bases, leaving 14 bases between the germline ends. CDR1 and CDR2 (germline): MNHEY, SMNVEV (reference sequence). Written as DNA, the CDR3 is TGTGCCAGCAGGAGGCTAGCGACATCAGATACGCAGTATTTT. Its translation: CASRRLATSDTQYF.

This clonotype was counted a few times. The J gene is TRBJ2-2, the V gene TRBV6-1; D uncertain. V was clipped by 7 bases and J by 0 bases, with 15 bases between them. The CDR3 is 16 amino acids. Germline V gene sequence: CDR1 MNHNS, CDR2 SASEGT. As DNA, the CDR3 is TGTGCCAGCAAACCGGATACCCACGCGAACACCGGGGAGCTGTTTTTT. Its protein is CASKPDTHANTGELFF.

This clonotype appeared many times. The chain links TRBV27 to TRBJ2-3; 12 bases are shared with TRBD2. Trimming at V came to 5 bases and at J to 5 bases, leaving 8 bases not matched to a gene. This CDR3 comprises 16 residues. The germline gives CDR1 MNHEY, CDR2 SMNVEV (reference sequence). CDR3 bases: TGTGCCAGCAGTCCCAAACTAGCGGGAGGTTTAGATACGCAGTATTTT. Its translation is CASSPKLAGGLDTQYF.

Here the CDR3 reads CASSRKAGVYSYNEQFF. Written as DNA, the CDR3 is TGTGCCAGCAGCCGCAAAGCGGGGGTGTACTCCTACAATGAGCAGTTCTTC. The genes are TRBV7-6 and TRBJ2-1; 8 positions agree with TRBD2. The CDR3 is 17 amino acids. V gave up 5 bases and J gave up 0 bases; unmatched junction bases: 9. Germline CDR1 reads SGHVS; CDR2 reads FNYEAQ.

CDR3 DNA: TGTGCCACCGGGATTCGGGCAGGGGGCACAGATACGCAGTATTTT. Translation: CATGIRAGGTDTQYF. This rearrangement joins TRBV11-1 to TRBJ2-3; D may be TRBD1 (6 bases). The length of the CDR3 is 15 residues. The germline V gene has CDR1 SGHAT and CDR2 FQDESV (reference sequence). V lost 10 bases and J lost 1, with 18 bases in between.

This clonotype appeared a few times. The J gene is TRBJ2-3, the V gene TRBV6-5, with 8 bases aligning to TRBD1. This CDR3 contains 17 residues. The V gene end was trimmed by 2 bases and the J gene end by 0 bases; junction bases not matched to a gene: 7. Looked up from germline, CDR1 is MNHEY and CDR2 is SVGAGI. The DNA of the CDR3 is TGTGCCAGCAGTTACGCCGGGACAGGCGTAAGCACAGATACGCAGTATTTT. Protein: CASSYAGTGVSTDTQYF.

In its sample, this clonotype was seen many times. The chain is built from TRBV28 and TRBJ1-2; D is unclear. The CDR3 loop spans 12 amino acids. The V gene's germline CDR1 is MDHEN and CDR2 SYDVKM. The V end lost 11 bases, the J end lost 4 bases, and 14 bases lay between the germline ends. The CDR3 DNA is TGTGCCGCCCAAACAGCGACCTATGGCTACACCTTC. Translation gives CAAQTATYGYTF.

The table lists this clonotype with a few counts. The rearrangement joins TRBV29-1 to TRBJ2-7, with D tentatively TRBD1 or TRBD2 (5 bases each). Trimming shortened V by 1 base and J by 5 bases, and 12 bases separated the two germline ends. The CDR3 is 13 residues long. Germline CDR1 and CDR2: SQVTM and ANQGSEA. CDR3 in DNA: TGCAGCGTTGAAGGGGGGTGGGCCGACGAGCAGTACTTC. It translates to CSVEGGWADEQYF.

At least ten counts were recorded for this clonotype. This chain links TRBV13 with TRBJ2-5; 8 bases line up with TRBD1. The V gene end was trimmed by 2 bases and the J gene end by 1 base; junction bases not matched to a gene: 9. The germline V gene has CDR1 PRHDT and CDR2 FYEKMQ (reference sequence). The CDR3 contains 17 residues. CDR3 protein: CASSLRGQGGRQETQYF. The CDR3 DNA sequence: TGTGCCAGCAGCTTAAGAGGACAGGGAGGTCGCCAAGAGACCCAGTACTTC.

This clonotype was counted at least ten times. The rearrangement uses TRBV18 and TRBJ2-1; D is possibly TRBD2 (6 bases). CDR3 length: 19 amino acids. Germline V gene sequence: CDR1 KGHSH, CDR2 LQKENI. Trimming shortened V by 0 bases and J by 0 bases, and 18 bases separated the two germline ends. CDR3 coding DNA: TGTGCCAGCTCACCACCCGCTAGCGCAGTAGAGTTCTCCTACAATGAGCAGTTCTTC. Amino acid sequence: CASSPPASAVEFSYNEQFF.

The rearrangement links TRBV5-1 to TRBJ2-3, with a weak D call TRBD2 (5 bases). CDR3 size: 17 residues. CDR1 is SGHRS and CDR2 is YFSETQ in the germline V gene. V was shortened by 0 bases and J by 4 bases, with 18 bases between the two germline ends. The CDR3 is CASSLVSFGSRADTQYF. The CDR3 region has the DNA TGCGCCAGCAGCTTGGTCTCTTTTGGGAGTAGGGCAGATACGCAGTATTTT.

This clonotype was recorded many times. This sequence joins TRBV7-2 and TRBJ2-2, with D unclear. Germline CDR1 reads SGHTA; CDR2 reads FQGNSA. CDR3 size: 15 residues. V was clipped by 3 bases and J by 0 bases, with 8 bases between them. CDR3 nucleotide sequence: TGTGCCAGCAGCTTCCTAGGCCCGAACACCGGGGAGCTGTTTTTT. Protein product: CASSFLGPNTGELFF. The full variable domain, in which reference TRBV7-2 and TRBJ2-2 provide the parts outside the CDR3, is GAGVSQSPSNKVTEKGKDVELRCDPISGHTALYWYRQSLGQGLEFLIYFQGNSAPDKSGLPSDRFSAERTGGSVSTLTIQRTQQEDSAVYLCASSFLGPNTGELFFGEGSRLTVL.

This clonotype has more than one count but fewer than ten. A single base separates this from a much larger clone, so it may be a read error. The chain is built from TRBV20-1 and TRBJ2-2, with D possibly matching TRBD1 (6 bases). Germline loops: CDR1 DFQATT, CDR2 SNEGSKA (reference sequence). This CDR3 contains 16 residues. The CDR3 is CSARPKGDTDTGELVF. The DNA of the CDR3 is TGCAGTGCTAGACCCAAGGGGGACACTGACACCGGGGAGCTGGTTTTT.

The V and J genes are TRBV9 and TRBJ1-2, with TRBD1 matching 7 bases. V shed 0 bases and J 4 bases; nucleotides not matched to a gene: 6. This CDR3 spans 15 amino acids. The germline gives CDR1 SGDLS, CDR2 YYNGEE. As DNA, the CDR3 is TGTGCCAGCAGCGTAGAGTTGGGACAGAGCTATGGCTACACCTTC. Its protein product is CASSVELGQSYGYTF.

This clonotype has a count of ten or more. This sequence joins TRBV11-2 and TRBJ2-6; no reliable D call. The CDR3 has 16 residues. Germline V gene data show CDR1 as SGHAT and CDR2 as FQNNGV. The V gene lost 0 bases and the J gene lost 1 base, with 7 bases spanning the gap. The CDR3 DNA reads as TGTGCCAGCAGCTTAGATCGGGTGTCTGGGGCCAACGTCCTGACTTTC. Protein product: CASSLDRVSGANVLTF. Variable domain in full (rest from reference TRBV11-2 and TRBJ2-6): EAGVAQSPRYKIIEKRQSVAFWCNPISGHATLYWYQQILGQGPKLLIQFQNNGVVDDSQLPKDRFSAERLKGVDSTLKIQPAKLEDSAVYLCASSLDRVSGANVLTFGAGSRLTVL.

The gene calls are TRBV19 and TRBJ2-2; D uncertain. The V and J ends lost 6 bases and 1 base respectively, with 6 bases between them. There are 13 residues in the CDR3. Germline V gives CDR1 LNHDA, CDR2 SQIVND (reference sequence). The CDR3 here is CASREVNTGELFF. The CDR3 nucleotides read TGTGCCAGTAGAGAGGTGAACACCGGGGAGCTGTTTTTT. The complete variable domain, with remaining parts taken from reference TRBV19 and TRBJ2-2, reads DGGITQSPKYLFRKEGQNVTLSCEQNLNHDAMYWYRQDPGQGLRLIYYSQIVNDFQKGDIAEGYSVSREKKESFPLTVTSAQKNPTAFYLCASREVNTGELFFGEGSRLTVL.

This clonotype was observed a single time. This clone may be a read error of a much larger clone one base away. This chain joins TRBV3-1 and TRBJ1-4; unclear D gene. Germline CDR1 is LGHDT and CDR2 is YNNKEL (reference sequence). CDR3 length: 14 residues. CDR3 sequence reads: CASRNSFGNENLFF. CDR3 bases: TGTGCCAGCAGGAACAGTTTCGGTAATGAAAATCTGTTTTTT.

Concerning this clonotype: A much more abundant neighbour one base away suggests this may be a read error. The chain recombines TRBV12-3 or TRBV12-4 with TRBJ2-7, with D unresolved. Between the trimmed V and J ends, which lost 2 bases and 2 bases, there was a span of 13 bases. The CDR3 is made up of 15 amino acids. The CDR3 nucleotides read TGTGCCAGCAGTTTATCGACCGGCGGCACCTACGAGCAGTACTTC. Translating it yields CASSLSTGGTYEQYF.